The entry below gives a single TCR beta chain sequence along with its context. The data were taken from a study of T cells in Graves' hyperthyroidism and ophthalmopathy. V gave up 7 bases and J gave up 2 bases; unmatched junction bases: 13. Germline lookup yields CDR1 DFQATT and CDR2 SNEGSKA (reference sequence). The CDR3 loop spans 17 amino acids. TCR beta CDR3 region amplification was performed from RNA transcripts. The TCR CDR3 was amplified in a first-round RT-PCR using the HTBI primer set. TCRdb passed the multiplex PCR reads through MiXCR, listing each CDR3 protein once. The sample lists 500,000 to 600,000 distinct CDR3 sequences, over 15% occurring once.

The TCR was taken from a woman aged 18-30 years with Graves' hyperthyroidism. Source material: blood. The chain employs TRBV20-1 and TRBJ2-3; 12 bases map to TRBD2. The CDR3 is CSDLAGGPFPLTDTQYF. The CDR3 DNA follows: TGCAGTGACCTAGCGGGAGGGCCGTTCCCCCTCACAGATACGCAGTATTTT.